This T cell receptor (beta chain) was recorded in a study of low-dose radiotherapy and immunotherapy resistance in tumors. Turning to the study itself: Participants in Cohort 1 were administered 0.5 Gy per fraction at 2-week intervals, to a cumulative dose of 6.5 Gy.

This clonotype appeared many times. Priming of first-strand cDNA relied on TRAV- and TRBV-specific primers (covering alpha and beta chains). A roughly 20-cycle PCR with a constant-region primer and V-primer adapter amplified TCRs. TCRdb called the reads again in MiXCR, with one record for every CDR3 protein. Of under 95,000 distinct CDR3 sequences in the sample, roughly 19% were seen once. Time point here: before trial treatment. The receptor was isolated from a male donor with prostate cancer. The sample in question was PBMCs, obtained before treatment.

The CDR3, as DNA: TGTGCCTGGAGTCCCAATGGGAATGAAAAACTGTTTTTT. Translated: CAWSPNGNEKLFF. The chain uses TRBV30 and TRBJ1-4; D ambiguous. The germline V gene encodes CDR1 GTSNPN and CDR2 SVGIG (reference sequence). V lost 2 bases and J lost 5, with 9 bases in between. The CDR3 loop spans 13 amino acids.